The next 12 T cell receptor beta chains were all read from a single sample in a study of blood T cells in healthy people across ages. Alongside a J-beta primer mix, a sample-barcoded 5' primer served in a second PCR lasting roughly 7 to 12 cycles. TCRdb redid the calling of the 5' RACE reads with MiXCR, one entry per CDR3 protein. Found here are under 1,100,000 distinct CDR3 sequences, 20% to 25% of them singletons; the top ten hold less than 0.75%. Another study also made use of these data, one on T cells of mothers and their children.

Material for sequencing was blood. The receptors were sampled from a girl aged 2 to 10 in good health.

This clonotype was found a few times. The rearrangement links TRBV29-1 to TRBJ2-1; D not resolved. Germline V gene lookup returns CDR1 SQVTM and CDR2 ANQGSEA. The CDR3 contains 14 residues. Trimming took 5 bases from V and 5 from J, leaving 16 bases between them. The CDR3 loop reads CSVLTVSPHNEQFF. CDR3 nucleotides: TGCAGCGTTTTAACAGTATCCCCCCACAATGAGCAGTTCTTC.

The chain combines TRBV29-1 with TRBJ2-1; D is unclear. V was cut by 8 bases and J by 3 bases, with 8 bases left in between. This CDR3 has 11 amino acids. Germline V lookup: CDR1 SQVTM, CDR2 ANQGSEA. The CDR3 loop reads CSRRDYNEQFF. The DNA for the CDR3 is TGCAGCCGCCGAGACTACAATGAGCAGTTCTTC.

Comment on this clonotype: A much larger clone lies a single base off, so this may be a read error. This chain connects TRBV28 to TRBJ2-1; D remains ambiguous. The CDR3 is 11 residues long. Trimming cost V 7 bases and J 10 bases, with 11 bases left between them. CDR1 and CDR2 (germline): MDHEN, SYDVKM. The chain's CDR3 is CASTPDYEQFF. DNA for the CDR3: TGTGCCAGCACCCCGGATTACGAGCAGTTCTTC.

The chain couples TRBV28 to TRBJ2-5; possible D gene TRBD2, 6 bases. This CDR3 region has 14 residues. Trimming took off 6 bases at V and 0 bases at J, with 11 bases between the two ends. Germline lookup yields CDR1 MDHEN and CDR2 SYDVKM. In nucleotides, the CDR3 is TGTGCCAGCAGGGCCAGCGGGTACCAAGAGACCCAGTACTTC. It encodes CASRASGYQETQYF.

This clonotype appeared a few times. CDR3 sequence reads: CASSLKVTGGNEQFF. The CDR3 DNA follows: TGTGCCAGCAGCTTAAAAGTCACCGGCGGCAATGAGCAGTTCTTC. The chain is built from TRBV13 and TRBJ2-5; D is uncertain. The J call may be mistaken, given a closer DNA end match to TRBJ2-1. There are 15 residues in the CDR3. Germline-derived CDR1 and CDR2 are PRHDT and FYEKMQ (reference sequence).

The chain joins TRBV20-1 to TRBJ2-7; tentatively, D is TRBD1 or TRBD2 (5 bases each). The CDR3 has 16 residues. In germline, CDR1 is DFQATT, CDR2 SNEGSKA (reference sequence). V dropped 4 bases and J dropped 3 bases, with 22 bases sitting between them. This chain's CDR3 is CSAINRDLPNVYEQYF. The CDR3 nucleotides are TGCAGTGCTATCAACCGGGACCTACCAAATGTCTACGAGCAGTACTTC.

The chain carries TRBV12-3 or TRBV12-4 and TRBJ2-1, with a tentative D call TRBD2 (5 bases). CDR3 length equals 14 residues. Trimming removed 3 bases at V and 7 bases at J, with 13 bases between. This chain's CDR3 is CASSFVRRGNEQFF. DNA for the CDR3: TGTGCCAGCAGTTTTGTCCGTCGAGGGAATGAGCAGTTCTTC.

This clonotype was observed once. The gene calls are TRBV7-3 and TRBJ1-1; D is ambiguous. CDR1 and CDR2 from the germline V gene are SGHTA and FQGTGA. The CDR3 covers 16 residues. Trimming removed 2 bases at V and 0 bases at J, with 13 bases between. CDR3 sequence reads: CASSLDLAHMNTEAFF. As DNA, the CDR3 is TGTGCCAGCAGCTTAGATTTGGCGCATATGAACACTGAAGCTTTCTTT.

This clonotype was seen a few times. The CDR3 sequence: CASSFGTNPNTEAFF. The CDR3 nucleotides are TGTGCCAGCAGCTTCGGGACAAACCCGAACACTGAAGCTTTCTTT. The chain recombines TRBV9 with TRBJ1-1; possibly TRBD1 for D (6 bases). The germline V gene encodes CDR1 SGDLS and CDR2 YYNGEE. Trimming pared 4 bases from V and 1 base from J, leaving 14 bases between. The CDR3 has 15 amino acids.

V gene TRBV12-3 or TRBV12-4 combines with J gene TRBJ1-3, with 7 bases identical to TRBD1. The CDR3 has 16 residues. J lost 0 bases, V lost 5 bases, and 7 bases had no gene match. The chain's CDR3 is CASSPRDRSSGNTIYF. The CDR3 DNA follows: TGTGCCAGCAGTCCCCGGGACAGAAGCTCTGGAAACACCATATATTTT.

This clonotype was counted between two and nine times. The CDR3 DNA follows: TGCAGCGTTAAGAGTAGCGGGGCTTCCACAGATACGCAGTATTTT. This encodes CSVKSSGASTDTQYF. This chain links TRBV29-1 with TRBJ2-3; 8 nucleotides line up with TRBD2. The CDR3 totals 15 residues. Trimming took 5 bases from V and 2 from J; bases not matched to a gene: 9. Germline CDR1 reads SQVTM; CDR2 reads ANQGSEA.

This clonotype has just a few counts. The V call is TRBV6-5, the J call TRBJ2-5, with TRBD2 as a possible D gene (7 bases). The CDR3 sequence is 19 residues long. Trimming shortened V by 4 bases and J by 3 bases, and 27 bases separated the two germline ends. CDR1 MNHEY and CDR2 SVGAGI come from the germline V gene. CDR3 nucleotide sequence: TGTGCCAGCAGTTCCTTCGTCGGCGGGCGGGGGCCCCTAGAAGAGACCCAGTACTTC. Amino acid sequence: CASSSFVGGRGPLEETQYF.